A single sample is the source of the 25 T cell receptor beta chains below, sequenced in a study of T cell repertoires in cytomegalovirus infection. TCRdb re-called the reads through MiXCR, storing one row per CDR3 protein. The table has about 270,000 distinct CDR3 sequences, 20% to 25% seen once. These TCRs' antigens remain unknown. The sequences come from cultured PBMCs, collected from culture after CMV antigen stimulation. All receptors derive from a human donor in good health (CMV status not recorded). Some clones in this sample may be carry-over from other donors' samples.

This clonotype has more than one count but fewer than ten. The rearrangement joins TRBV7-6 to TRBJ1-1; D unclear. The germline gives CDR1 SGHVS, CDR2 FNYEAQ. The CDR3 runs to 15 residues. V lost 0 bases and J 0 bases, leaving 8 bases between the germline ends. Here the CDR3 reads CASSLANSLNTEAFF. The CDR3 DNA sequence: TGTGCCAGCAGCTTAGCGAACAGTTTGAACACTGAAGCTTTCTTT.

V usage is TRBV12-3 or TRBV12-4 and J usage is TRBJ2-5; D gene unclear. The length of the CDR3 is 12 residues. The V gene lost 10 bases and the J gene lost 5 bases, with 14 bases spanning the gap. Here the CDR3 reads CATAFSGETQYF. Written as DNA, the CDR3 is TGTGCCACCGCTTTCTCCGGTGAGACCCAGTACTTC.

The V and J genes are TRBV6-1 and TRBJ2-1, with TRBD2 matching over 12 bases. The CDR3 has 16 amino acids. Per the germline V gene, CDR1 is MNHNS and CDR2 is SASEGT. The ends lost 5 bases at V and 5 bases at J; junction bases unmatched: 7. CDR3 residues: CASSRLAGEGDNEQFF. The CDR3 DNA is TGTGCCAGCAGTCGACTAGCGGGAGAGGGGGACAATGAGCAGTTCTTC.

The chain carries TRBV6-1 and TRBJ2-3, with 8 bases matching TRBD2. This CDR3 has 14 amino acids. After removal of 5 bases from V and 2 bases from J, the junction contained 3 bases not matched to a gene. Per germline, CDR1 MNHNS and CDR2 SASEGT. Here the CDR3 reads CASSFSGNTDTQYF. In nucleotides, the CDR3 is TGTGCCAGCAGTTTTAGCGGGAACACAGATACGCAGTATTTT.

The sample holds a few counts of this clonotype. The CDR3: CSAILNNEQFF. DNA of the CDR3: TGCAGTGCTATTCTTAACAATGAGCAGTTCTTC. The chain recombines TRBV20-1 with TRBJ2-1, with D unresolved. V lost 4 bases and J 5 bases, leaving 6 bases between the germline ends. CDR1 and CDR2 from the germline V gene are DFQATT and SNEGSKA (reference sequence). The CDR3 totals 11 residues.

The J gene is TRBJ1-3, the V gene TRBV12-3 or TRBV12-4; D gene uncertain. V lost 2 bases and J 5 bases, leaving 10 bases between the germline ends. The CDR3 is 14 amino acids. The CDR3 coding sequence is TGTGCCAGCAGTTTAACCGGTGCCCGAAACACCATATATTTT. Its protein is CASSLTGARNTIYF.

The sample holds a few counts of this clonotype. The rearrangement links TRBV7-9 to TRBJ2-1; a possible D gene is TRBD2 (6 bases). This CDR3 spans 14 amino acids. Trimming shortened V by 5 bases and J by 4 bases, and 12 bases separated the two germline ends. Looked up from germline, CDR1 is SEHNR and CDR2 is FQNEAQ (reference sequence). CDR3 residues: CASSPRDLYNEQFF. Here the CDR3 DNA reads TGTGCCAGCAGCCCCCGGGACTTATACAATGAGCAGTTCTTC.

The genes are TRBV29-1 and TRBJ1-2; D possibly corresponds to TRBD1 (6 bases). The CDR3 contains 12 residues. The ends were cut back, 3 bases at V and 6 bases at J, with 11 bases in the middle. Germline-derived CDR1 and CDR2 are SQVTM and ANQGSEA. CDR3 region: CSVDRGADGYTF. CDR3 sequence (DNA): TGCAGCGTTGACAGGGGCGCAGATGGCTACACCTTC.

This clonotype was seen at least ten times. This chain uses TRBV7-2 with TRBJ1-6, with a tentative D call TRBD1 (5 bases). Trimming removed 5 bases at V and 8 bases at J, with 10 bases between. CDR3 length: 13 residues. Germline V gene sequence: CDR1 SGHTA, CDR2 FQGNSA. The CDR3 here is CASSPTTDSPLHF. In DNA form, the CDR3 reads TGTGCCAGCAGCCCAACGACAGATTCACCCCTCCACTTT.

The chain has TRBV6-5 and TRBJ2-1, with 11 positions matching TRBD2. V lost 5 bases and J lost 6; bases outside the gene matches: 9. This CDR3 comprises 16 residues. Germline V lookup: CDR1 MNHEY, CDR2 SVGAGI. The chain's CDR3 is CASSGRLAGSLNEQFF. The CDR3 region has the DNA TGTGCCAGCAGTGGGAGACTAGCGGGAAGTCTCAATGAGCAGTTCTTC.

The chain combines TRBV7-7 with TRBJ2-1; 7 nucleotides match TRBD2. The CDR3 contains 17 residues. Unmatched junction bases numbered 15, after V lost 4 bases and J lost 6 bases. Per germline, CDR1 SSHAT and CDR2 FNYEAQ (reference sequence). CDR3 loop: CASSSLHSAGISNEQFF. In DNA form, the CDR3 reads TGTGCCAGCAGCTCCCTCCATTCAGCGGGAATCAGCAATGAGCAGTTCTTC.

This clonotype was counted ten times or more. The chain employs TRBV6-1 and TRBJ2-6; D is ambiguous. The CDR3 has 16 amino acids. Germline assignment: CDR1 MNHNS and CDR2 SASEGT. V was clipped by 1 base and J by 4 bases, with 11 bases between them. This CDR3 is CASSEGDGSGANVLTF. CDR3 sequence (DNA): TGTGCCAGCAGTGAAGGAGATGGGTCCGGGGCCAACGTCCTGACTTTC.

The CDR3: CASSLFQETQYF. CDR3 nucleotide sequence: TGTGCCAGCAGCTTGTTTCAGGAGACCCAGTACTTC. The chain employs TRBV5-5 and TRBJ2-5, with D hard to call. V lost 1 base and J 5 bases, leaving 6 bases between the germline ends. CDR1 is SGHKS, CDR2 YYEKEE, per germline (reference sequence). The CDR3 is 12 amino acids.

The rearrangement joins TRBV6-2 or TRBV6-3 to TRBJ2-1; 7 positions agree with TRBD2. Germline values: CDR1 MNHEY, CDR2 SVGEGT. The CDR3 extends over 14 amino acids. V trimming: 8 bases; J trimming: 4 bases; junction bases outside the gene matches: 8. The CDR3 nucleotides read TGTGCCAGCGCCGCCCTAGCGGTATACAATGAGCAGTTCTTC. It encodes CASAALAVYNEQFF.

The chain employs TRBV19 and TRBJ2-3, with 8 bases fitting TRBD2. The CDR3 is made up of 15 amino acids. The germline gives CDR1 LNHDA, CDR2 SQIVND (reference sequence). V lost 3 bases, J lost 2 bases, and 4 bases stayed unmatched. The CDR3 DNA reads TGTGCCAGTAGTATCCCGGGGGGGACCACAGATACGCAGTATTTT. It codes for CASSIPGGTTDTQYF.

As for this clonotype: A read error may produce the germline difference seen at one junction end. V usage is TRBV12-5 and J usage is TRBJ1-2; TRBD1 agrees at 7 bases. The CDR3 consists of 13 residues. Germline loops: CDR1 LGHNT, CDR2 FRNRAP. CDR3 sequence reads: CGSGLPGTAGYTF. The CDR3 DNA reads TGTGGTAGTGGTTTGCCAGGGACAGCCGGCTACACCTTC.

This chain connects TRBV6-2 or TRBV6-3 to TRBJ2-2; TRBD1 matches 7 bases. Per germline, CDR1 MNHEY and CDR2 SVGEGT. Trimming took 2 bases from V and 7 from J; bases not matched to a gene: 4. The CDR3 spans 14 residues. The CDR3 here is CASSYATGIGELFF. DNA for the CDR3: TGTGCCAGCAGTTACGCGACAGGGATCGGGGAGCTGTTTTTT.

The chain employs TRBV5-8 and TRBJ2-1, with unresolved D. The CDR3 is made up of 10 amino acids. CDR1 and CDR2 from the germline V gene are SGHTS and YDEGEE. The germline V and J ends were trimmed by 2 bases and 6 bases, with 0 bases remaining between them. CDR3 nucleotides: TGTGCCAGCAGCTTCAATGAGCAGTTCTTC. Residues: CASSFNEQFF.

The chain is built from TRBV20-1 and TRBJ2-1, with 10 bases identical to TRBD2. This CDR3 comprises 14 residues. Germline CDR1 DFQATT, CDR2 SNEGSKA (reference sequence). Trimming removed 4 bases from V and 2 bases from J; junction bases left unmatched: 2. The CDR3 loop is CSATGTSAYNEQFF. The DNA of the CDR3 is TGCAGTGCTACAGGGACTAGCGCCTACAATGAGCAGTTCTTC.

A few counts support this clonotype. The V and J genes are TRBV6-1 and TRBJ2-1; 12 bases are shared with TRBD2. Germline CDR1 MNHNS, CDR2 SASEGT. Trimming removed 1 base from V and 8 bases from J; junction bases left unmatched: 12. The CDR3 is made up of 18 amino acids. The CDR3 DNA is TGTGCCAGCAGTGAAGACAGTTCGCTAGCGGGAGGGAGATATGAGCAGTTCTTC. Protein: CASSEDSSLAGGRYEQFF.

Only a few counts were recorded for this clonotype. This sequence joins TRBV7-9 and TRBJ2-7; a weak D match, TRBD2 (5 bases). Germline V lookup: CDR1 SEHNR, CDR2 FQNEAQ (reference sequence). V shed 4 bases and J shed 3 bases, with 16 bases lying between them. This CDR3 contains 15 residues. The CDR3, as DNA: TGTGCCAGCAGCTCAACAATTGGGCGGGTCTACGAGCAGTACGTC. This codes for CASSSTIGRVYEQYV.

The CDR3 spells CAWSEDGNTEAFF. CDR3 nucleotide sequence: TGTGCCTGGAGTGAGGACGGGAACACTGAAGCTTTCTTT. The chain combines TRBV30 with TRBJ1-1, with D unclear. V was trimmed by 1 base and J by 1 base, leaving 7 bases between them. The CDR3 covers 13 residues. The germline CDR1 and CDR2 sequences are GTSNPN and SVGIG (reference sequence).

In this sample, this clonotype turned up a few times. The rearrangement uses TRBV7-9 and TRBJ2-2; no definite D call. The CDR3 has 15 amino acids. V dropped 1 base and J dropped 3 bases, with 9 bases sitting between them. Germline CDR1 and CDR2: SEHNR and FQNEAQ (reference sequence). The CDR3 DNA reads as TGTGCCAGCAGCTTAGTCGCAGGTTACACCGGGGAGCTGTTTTTT. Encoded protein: CASSLVAGYTGELFF.

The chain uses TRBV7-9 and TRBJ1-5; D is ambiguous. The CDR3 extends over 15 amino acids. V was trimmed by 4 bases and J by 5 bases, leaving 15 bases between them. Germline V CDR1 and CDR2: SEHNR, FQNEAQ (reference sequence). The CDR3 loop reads CASSSESGADQPQHF. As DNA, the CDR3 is TGTGCCAGCAGCTCCGAATCAGGAGCGGATCAGCCCCAGCATTTT.

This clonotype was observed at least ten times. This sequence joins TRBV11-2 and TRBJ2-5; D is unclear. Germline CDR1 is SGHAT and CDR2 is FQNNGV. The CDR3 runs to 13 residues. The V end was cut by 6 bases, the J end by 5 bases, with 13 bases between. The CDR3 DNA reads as TGTGCCAGCAGTCCTGAAGACGGGGAGACCCAGTACTTC. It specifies CASSPEDGETQYF.